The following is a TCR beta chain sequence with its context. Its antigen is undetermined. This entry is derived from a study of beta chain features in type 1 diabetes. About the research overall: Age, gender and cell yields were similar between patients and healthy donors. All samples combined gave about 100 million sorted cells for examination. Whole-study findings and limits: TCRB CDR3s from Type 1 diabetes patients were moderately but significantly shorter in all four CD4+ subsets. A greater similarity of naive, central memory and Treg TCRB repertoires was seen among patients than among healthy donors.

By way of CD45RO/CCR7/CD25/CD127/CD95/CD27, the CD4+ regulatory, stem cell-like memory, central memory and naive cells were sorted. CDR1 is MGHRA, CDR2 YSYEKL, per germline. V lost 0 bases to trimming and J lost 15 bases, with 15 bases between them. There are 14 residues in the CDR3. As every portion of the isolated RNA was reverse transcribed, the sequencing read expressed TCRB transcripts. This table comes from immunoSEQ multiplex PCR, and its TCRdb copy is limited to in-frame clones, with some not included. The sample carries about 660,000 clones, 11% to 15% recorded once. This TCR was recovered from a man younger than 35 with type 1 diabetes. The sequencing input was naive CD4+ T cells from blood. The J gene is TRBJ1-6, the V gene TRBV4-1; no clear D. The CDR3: CASSQDRPGRHLHF. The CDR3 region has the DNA TGCGCCAGCAGCCAAGATCGGCCAGGCCGTCACCTCCACTTT.